This TCR beta chain was found in a study of blood T cell repertoires in COVID-19 (dated by TCRdb to the early 2020s). A note on the overall study: Samples from collaborators originated in the United States, Italy and Spain and spanned both the acute and convalescent phases of COVID-19. The material from the prospective study consisted of cDNA or gDNA derived from T cells, B-cell-depleted T cells, or PBMCs. The dataset comprised deeply sampled blood TCRbeta repertoires from subjects exposed to, actively infected with, or recovered from COVID-19. The repertoires were released in a freely available public database intended as a resource for research on the immune response to SARS-CoV-2. Samples came from the ongoing ImmuneRACE study (first 160 participants) plus 1,254 subjects from 6 global collaborators. A de-identified subject ID, COVID-19 status, age in years and sex were almost always included in the sample metadata. HLA class I and class II types, where available, came from metadata supplied by the sample provider rather than from assay-based typing. Beyond this particular receptor, the publication reports: The amount of clinical and demographic metadata varied by source and participant and was provided uncurated.

Each collaborating institution followed its own protocols to collect whole blood in K2EDTA tubes. For TCRbeta analysis, collaborator samples were shipped as frozen whole blood, as isolated PBMCs, or as DNA extracted from either sample type. The immunoSEQ Assay, a bias-controlled multiplex PCR, was used to amplify TCRbeta CDR3 regions from genomic DNA. The published analysis was carried out like this. The number of nucleated cells in each sample was estimated from the amplification of reference gene primers within the assay. To quantify the absolute abundance of each unique TCRbeta CDR3 rearrangement, sequence reads were collapsed and filtered. Productive Simpson clonality was computed per sample as the square root of Simpson's diversity index over productive rearrangements. Held by TCRdb, this immuneACCESS table contains in-frame sequences only and omits some clones. Under half of the omission traces to an unresolved V gene where checked; the cause of the rest is unknown. V and J calls and clone size are copied from that table; D and trimming were computed from the DNA. For this sample the table gives 99,000 or so clones, of which about three quarters were detected only once. The top ten hold approximately 20% of the sample.

Note on this clone: Which antigen it targets is not known. Base quality data are lacking; no much larger clone is found one base away.

Germline trimming: 3 bases from V, 12 bases from J; junction bases outside gene matches: 15. The CDR3 contains 15 residues, cysteine and phenylalanine counted. The sequence is cut down to CDR3 DNA, 45 bases in frame from base 1. From a lookup of the germline V gene, CDR1 and CDR2 are SGHTA and FQGNSA. The rearranged chain carries TRBV7-2 and TRBJ1-1; a stretch of 8 junction bases matches TRBD1. Material for sequencing was peripheral blood. The sequence came from a woman in her 70s with acute or convalescent COVID-19. The bases are TGTGCCAGCAGCTTGGCAGGGGGCCTCACGAAATATACTTTCTTT. Its translation is CASSLAGGLTKYTFF.